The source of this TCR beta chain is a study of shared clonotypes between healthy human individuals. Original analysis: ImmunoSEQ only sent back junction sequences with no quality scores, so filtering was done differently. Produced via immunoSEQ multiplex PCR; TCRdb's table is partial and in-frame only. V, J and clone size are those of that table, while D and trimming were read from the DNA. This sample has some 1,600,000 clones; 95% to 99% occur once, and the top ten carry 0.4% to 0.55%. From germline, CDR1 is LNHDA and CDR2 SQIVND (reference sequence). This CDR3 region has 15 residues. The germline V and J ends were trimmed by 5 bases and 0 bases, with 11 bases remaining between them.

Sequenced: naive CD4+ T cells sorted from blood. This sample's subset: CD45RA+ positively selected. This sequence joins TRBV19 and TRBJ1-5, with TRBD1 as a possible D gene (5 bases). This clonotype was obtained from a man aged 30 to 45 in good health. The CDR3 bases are TGTGCCAGTAGTTCCAGAGGGGTTAGCAATCAGCCCCAGCATTTT. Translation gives CASSSRGVSNQPQHF.